This TCR beta chain was observed in a study of blood T cell repertoires in COVID-19. Study background: The origin of the acute and convalescent COVID-19 samples was the United States, Italy and Spain.

A remark on this clone: Other DNA sequences in the same sample also yield this CDR3.

Generated by immunoSEQ multiplex PCR, the TCRdb table keeps only in-frame clones and is missing some. The data contain just over 300,000 clones, approximately 91% of them seen just once; the ten biggest clones take up 9.5%. The CDR3 is 13 residues long. After removal of 0 bases from V and 3 bases from J, the junction contained 0 bases not matched to a gene. Germline V gives CDR1 SGHRS, CDR2 YFSETQ. The clonotype originates from a woman aged 40 to 55 who had recovered from COVID-19. Sequencing input: PBMCs or T cells enriched from blood (not recorded which). V usage is TRBV5-1 and J usage is TRBJ2-7, with 7 bases fitting TRBD1. CDR3 amino acids: CASSLGTGYEQYF. CDR3 nucleotides: TGCGCCAGCAGCTTGGGGACAGGCTACGAGCAGTACTTC.